This is a list of T cell receptor beta chains from one sample in a study of blood T cell repertoires in COVID-19. Sequenced by immunoSEQ multiplex PCR; TCRdb stores in-frame clones only, minus some. The data hold 150,000 to 200,000 clones, with 80% to 90% observed a single time. The sequenced sample was peripheral blood. These receptors came from a woman between 70 and 85 years old with COVID-19, enrolled during active disease. Both conserved end residues are part of each CDR3. A D gene is named only where the DNA matches it firmly. Clone size is given for some rows only: seen once, a few or many times, or a class if the clone is expanded.

size	V	D	J	CDR3	DNA
once	TRBV28	-	TRBJ2-2	CASRLGGVNTGELFF	TGTGCCAGCAGACTAGGGGGAGTTAACACCGGGGAGCTGTTTTTT
few	TRBV5-4	-	TRBJ2-7	CASSKQGFESYEQYF	TGTGCCAGCAGCAAACAGGGTTTTGAGTCTTACGAGCAGTACTTC
few	TRBV3-1/TRBV3-2	-	TRBJ1-3	CASSHTGVSGNTIYF	TGTGCCAGCAGCCATACCGGGGTCTCTGGAAACACCATATATTTT
-	TRBV6-1	-	TRBJ2-7	CASSERGDRGEQYF	TGTGCCAGCAGTGAACGCGGGGATAGGGGCGAGCAGTACTTC
-	TRBV20-1	-	TRBJ1-6	CSASKGQINSPLHF	TGCAGTGCTAGTAAAGGACAGATTAATTCACCCCTCCACTTT
-	TRBV27	-	TRBJ2-6	CASSASSSGANVLTF	TGTGCCAGCAGTGCCTCTAGCTCTGGGGCCAACGTCCTGACTTTC
-	TRBV3-1/TRBV3-2	-	TRBJ2-7	CASSQGLFYEQYF	TGTGCCAGCAGCCAAGGGCTGTTCTACGAGCAGTACTTC
-	TRBV2	-	TRBJ1-2	CASSPAPGDSGYTF	TGTGCCAGCAGTCCAGCCCCGGGGGATAGTGGCTACACCTTC
-	TRBV30	-	TRBJ2-1	CAWRVASEQFF	TGTGCCTGGAGAGTTGCGAGTGAGCAGTTCTTC
-	TRBV28	-	TRBJ1-5	CASSSPGERKPQHF	TGTGCCAGCAGTAGTCCGGGGGAAAGGAAGCCCCAGCATTTT
once	TRBV6-5	-	TRBJ1-5	CASSYNRQQPQHF	TGTGCCAGCAGTTACAATAGACAACAGCCCCAGCATTTT
-	TRBV5-1	TRBD1	TRBJ1-4	CASSPGGINEKLFF	TGCGCCAGCAGTCCAGGGGGCATTAATGAAAAACTGTTTTTT
-	TRBV2	TRBD2	TRBJ2-1	CASRPRGSGGPYNEQFF	TGTGCCAGCCGACCCCGGGGTAGCGGGGGGCCCTACAATGAGCAGTTCTTC
-	TRBV19	TRBD2	TRBJ2-2	CASRAGVASTGELFF	TGTGCCAGTAGAGCGGGAGTTGCGAGTACCGGGGAGCTGTTTTTT
-	TRBV29-1	TRBD1	TRBJ1-2	CSVVGQGNGYTF	TGCAGCGTTGTGGGACAGGGGAATGGCTACACCTTC
-	TRBV15	-	TRBJ1-4	CATSRDLGGEKLFF	TGTGCCACCAGCAGAGATCTAGGGGGAGAAAAACTGTTTTTT
-	TRBV6-6	-	TRBJ1-2	CASSYSDSQRYGYTF	TGTGCCAGCAGTTACTCTGACAGTCAGAGGTATGGCTACACCTTC
-	TRBV19	-	TRBJ2-2	CASSVQGSGELFF	TGTGCCAGTAGTGTCCAGGGGTCCGGGGAGCTGTTTTTT
once	TRBV7-2	-	TRBJ1-3	CASSINQGGNTIYF	TGTGCCAGCAGCATTAATCAGGGTGGAAACACCATATATTTT
-	TRBV7-9	-	TRBJ1-2	CASSYGEGGYTF	TGTGCCAGCAGCTACGGGGAAGGCGGCTACACCTTC
-	TRBV19	TRBD1	TRBJ1-6	CASSIDGPGQNNSPLHF	TGTGCCAGTAGTATAGATGGTCCGGGACAGAATAATTCACCCCTCCACTTT
-	TRBV28	-	TRBJ1-3	CATLQGYGNTIYF	TGTGCTACACTACAGGGTTATGGAAACACCATATATTTT
-	TRBV28	-	TRBJ1-4	CASITSGVEKLFF	TGTGCCAGTATAACCTCGGGGGTTGAAAAACTGTTTTTT
-	TRBV5-1	-	TRBJ2-7	CASSLAVEWEQYF	TGCGCCAGCAGCTTGGCCGTGGAGTGGGAGCAGTACTTC
-	TRBV6-5	-	TRBJ1-3	CASSSSFLSSGNTIYF	TGTGCCAGCAGTTCGTCCTTCCTCAGCTCTGGAAACACCATATATTTT
-	TRBV4-1	-	TRBJ2-2	CASSSTGTSNTGELFF	TGCGCCAGCAGCTCTACCGGGACATCGAACACCGGGGAGCTGTTTTTT
-	TRBV3-1/TRBV3-2	TRBD2	TRBJ2-5	CASSQMGRAGETQYF	TGTGCCAGCAGCCAAATGGGGAGGGCGGGAGAGACCCAGTACTTC
-	TRBV28	-	TRBJ2-7	CASTSPPYEQYF	TGTGCCAGCACTAGTCCGCCCTACGAGCAGTACTTC
-	TRBV7-2	-	TRBJ1-6	CALGGGLNSPLHF	TGTGCCCTGGGAGGGGGGCTTAATTCACCCCTCCACTTT
-	TRBV9	-	TRBJ2-1	CASSVGGTDYNEQFF	TGTGCCAGCAGCGTAGGTGGAACAGACTACAATGAGCAGTTCTTC
-	TRBV24-1	-	TRBJ2-4	CATSQAGENIQYF	TGTGCCACCAGTCAAGCAGGGGAAAACATTCAGTACTTC
-	TRBV5-1	-	TRBJ2-2	CASSLGQTNTGELFF	TGCGCCAGCAGCTTGGGGCAGACTAACACCGGGGAGCTGTTTTTT
-	TRBV6-1	-	TRBJ2-4	CASSVDSLPAKNIQYF	TGTGCCAGCAGTGTAGACTCCCTTCCAGCCAAAAACATTCAGTACTTC
-	TRBV19	-	TRBJ1-5	CASAQTLEQPQHF	TGTGCCAGTGCACAGACCCTTGAGCAGCCCCAGCATTTT
-	TRBV15	-	TRBJ1-4	CATSIIHRNEKLFF	TGTGCCACCAGCATTATACATCGAAATGAAAAACTGTTTTTT
-	TRBV19	-	TRBJ2-5	CASSRAGIGGETQYF	TGTGCCAGTAGTCGGGCAGGGATAGGGGGAGAGACCCAGTACTTC
-	TRBV19	TRBD1	TRBJ1-5	CASSKGQGGNQPQHF	TGTGCCAGTAGTAAAGGACAGGGCGGCAATCAGCCCCAGCATTTT